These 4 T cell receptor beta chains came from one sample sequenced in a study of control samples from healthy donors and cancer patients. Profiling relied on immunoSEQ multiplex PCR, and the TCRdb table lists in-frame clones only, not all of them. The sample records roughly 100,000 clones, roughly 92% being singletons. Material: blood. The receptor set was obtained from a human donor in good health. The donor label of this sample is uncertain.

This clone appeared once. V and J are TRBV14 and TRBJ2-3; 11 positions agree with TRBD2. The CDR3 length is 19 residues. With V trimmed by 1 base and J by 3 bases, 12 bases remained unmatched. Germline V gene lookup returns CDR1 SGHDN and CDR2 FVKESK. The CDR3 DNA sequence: TGTGCCAGCAGCCAAGGGAGACTAGCGGGGACCATTATGACAGATACGCAGTATTTT. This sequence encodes CASSQGRLAGTIMTDTQYF.

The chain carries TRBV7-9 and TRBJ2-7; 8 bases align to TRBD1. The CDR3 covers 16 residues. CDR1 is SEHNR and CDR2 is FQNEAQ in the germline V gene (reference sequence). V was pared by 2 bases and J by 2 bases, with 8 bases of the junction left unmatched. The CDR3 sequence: CASSLFWDRLPYEQYF. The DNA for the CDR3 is TGTGCCAGCAGCTTATTCTGGGACAGGTTACCCTACGAGCAGTACTTC.

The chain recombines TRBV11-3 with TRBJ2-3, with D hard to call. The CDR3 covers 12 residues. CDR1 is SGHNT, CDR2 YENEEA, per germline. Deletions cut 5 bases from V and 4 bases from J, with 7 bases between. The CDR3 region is CASSLGADTQYF. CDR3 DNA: TGTGCCAGCAGCCTTGGGGCAGATACGCAGTATTTT.

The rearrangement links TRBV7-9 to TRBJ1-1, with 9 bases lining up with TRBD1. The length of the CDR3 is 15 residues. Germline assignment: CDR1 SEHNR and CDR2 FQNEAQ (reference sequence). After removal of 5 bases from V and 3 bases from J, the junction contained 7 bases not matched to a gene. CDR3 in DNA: TGTGCCAGCAGCCTCTCAGGACAGGGGTACACTGAAGCTTTCTTT. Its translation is CASSLSGQGYTEAFF.